These 22 T cell receptor beta chains originate from one sample sequenced in a study of STAT5B mutations in CD4+ large granular lymphocyte leukemia. Profiled with immunoSEQ multiplex PCR; TCRdb holds only in-frame clones, not every one. Among about 6,300 clones, about 74% were seen once, and the ten largest hold 1.5% to 2%. The sequenced sample consisted of PBMCs. The receptors were sampled from a woman in her seventies with CD4+ T-cell large granular lymphocyte leukemia.

The chain carries TRBV5-1 and TRBJ1-1, with D uncertain. The V gene's germline CDR1 is SGHRS and CDR2 YFSETQ. The V gene lost 0 bases and the J gene lost 9 bases, with 15 bases spanning the gap. The CDR3 runs 14 residues. Written as DNA, the CDR3 is TGCGCCAGCAGCTTGGGAGGCGGAGGTGTGAAAGCTTTCTTT. Protein: CASSLGGGGVKAFF.

This clone was seen a handful of times. The chain uses TRBV5-1 and TRBJ2-7, with D maybe TRBD1 (6 bases). The germline V and J ends were trimmed by 6 bases and 6 bases, with 16 bases remaining between them. Germline loops: CDR1 SGHRS, CDR2 YFSETQ. The CDR3 contains 13 residues. CDR3 sequence reads: CASTEPPGVEQYF. The DNA for the CDR3 is TGCGCCAGCACCGAGCCCCCAGGGGTCGAGCAGTACTTC.

This clone was seen a single time. The chain combines TRBV11-3 with TRBJ2-2; D gene uncertain. V dropped 8 bases and J dropped 4 bases, with 8 bases sitting between them. The CDR3 spans 12 residues. CDR1 is SGHNT and CDR2 is YENEEA in the germline V gene. The CDR3 region has the DNA TGTGCCAGCGGTATTGTCACCGGGGAGCTGTTTTTT. This codes for CASGIVTGELFF.

The chain uses TRBV7-9 and TRBJ2-1; D remains ambiguous. Trimming took 5 bases from V and 7 from J, leaving 12 bases between them. The germline CDR1 and CDR2 sequences are SEHNR and FQNEAQ (reference sequence). This CDR3 is built from 13 residues. CDR3 amino acids: CASSPNSANEQFF. The CDR3, as DNA: TGTGCCAGCAGCCCGAACTCAGCGAATGAGCAGTTCTTC.

As regards this clone: Its ends do not fully match the called genes, so a read error is possible. This chain uses TRBV5-8 with TRBJ2-3; weak D call: TRBD1 (6 bases). This CDR3 has 13 amino acids. In germline, CDR1 is SGHTS, CDR2 YDEGEE. CDR3 nucleotides: TGTGCCAGCAGGAAGACAGGCACCGATACGCAGTATTTT. Translation: CASRKTGTDTQYF.

The V and J genes are TRBV4-1 and TRBJ2-7; TRBD2 is a possible D gene (6 bases). CDR1 is MGHRA and CDR2 is YSYEKL in the germline V gene. The CDR3 is made up of 14 amino acids. The V and J ends lost 6 bases and 0 bases respectively, with 12 bases between them. The CDR3 bases are TGCGCCAGCAGTCGGGTAGCGGTCTCCTACGAGCAGTACTTC. Translating gives CASSRVAVSYEQYF.

This clone has more than one count but fewer than ten. This chain links TRBV7-2 with TRBJ1-3, with D unclear. Germline V lookup: CDR1 SGHTA, CDR2 FQGNSA. The germline V and J ends were trimmed by 2 bases and 4 bases, with 6 bases remaining between them. CDR3 length: 13 residues. In DNA form, the CDR3 reads TGTGCCAGCAGCTTAACCAACGGAAACACCATATATTTT. Protein: CASSLTNGNTIYF.

This chain links TRBV19 with TRBJ1-1; 7 bases map to TRBD1. CDR3 length equals 14 residues. V was clipped by 6 bases and J by 4 bases; unmatched bases: 8. CDR1 LNHDA and CDR2 SQIVND come from the germline V gene (reference sequence). Here the CDR3 DNA reads TGTGCCAGTAGCCTAGGGGGCGAGGGCACTGAAGCTTTCTTT. This sequence encodes CASSLGGEGTEAFF.

This chain connects TRBV11-2 to TRBJ1-1, with a weak D call TRBD1 (6 bases). The germline V gene has CDR1 SGHAT and CDR2 FQNNGV. This CDR3 region has 15 residues. The V gene lost 5 bases and the J gene lost 1 base, with 14 bases spanning the gap. This CDR3 reads CASSRALGANTEAFF. CDR3 DNA: TGTGCCAGCAGCCGAGCACTGGGGGCGAACACTGAAGCTTTCTTT.

J is TRBJ2-3 and V is TRBV5-6; D uncertain. Germline loops: CDR1 SGHDT, CDR2 YYEEEE. The CDR3 contains 16 residues. Trimming shortened V by 0 bases and J by 5 bases, and 16 bases separated the two germline ends. The CDR3 reads CASSLGIKPLGDTQYF. Written as DNA, the CDR3 is TGTGCCAGCAGCTTGGGGATCAAGCCCTTAGGAGATACGCAGTATTTT.

This chain uses TRBV5-6 with TRBJ2-2, with D maybe TRBD2 (6 bases). Germline assignment: CDR1 SGHDT and CDR2 YYEEEE. Trimming left V 0 bases short and J 1 base short, with 7 bases between. The CDR3 consists of 15 residues. The CDR3 here is CASSLAGVNTGELFF. In nucleotides, the CDR3 is TGTGCCAGCAGCTTGGCGGGAGTGAACACCGGGGAGCTGTTTTTT.

This clone has just a few counts. This chain uses TRBV19 with TRBJ1-1, with a possible D match to TRBD1 (5 bases). CDR3 size: 12 residues. V was pared by 6 bases and J by 3 bases, with 8 bases between. Germline-derived CDR1 and CDR2 are LNHDA and SQIVND (reference sequence). The CDR3 DNA reads TGTGCCAGTAGCCCGGGGGACACTGAAGCTTTCTTT. It is translated as CASSPGDTEAFF.

This chain links TRBV5-4 with TRBJ1-3; D is unclear. The V gene's germline CDR1 is SGHNT and CDR2 YYREEE (reference sequence). The CDR3 has 16 amino acids. Trimming stripped 3 bases from V and 2 bases from J, with 15 bases between. CDR3 sequence reads: CASSYRGGLAGNTIYF. In nucleotides, the CDR3 is TGTGCCAGCAGCTACCGGGGAGGCCTGGCTGGAAACACCATATATTTT.

The chain combines TRBV10-3 with TRBJ2-7; a possible D gene is TRBD1 (7 bases). Trimming took off 10 bases at V and 5 bases at J, with 18 bases between the two ends. There are 13 residues in the CDR3. CDR1 is ENHRY and CDR2 is SYGVKD in the germline V gene. The CDR3 DNA sequence: TGTGCCACCGGGGACAGCCGGAGGGACGAGCAGTACTTC. Amino acid sequence: CATGDSRRDEQYF.

As concerns this clone: The same CDR3 also results from other DNA sequences found in this sample. The chain uses TRBV6-1 and TRBJ1-1; TRBD1 might be the D (5 bases). The V gene lost 4 bases and the J gene lost 1 base, with 10 bases spanning the gap. The CDR3 spans 14 residues. Germline V lookup: CDR1 MNHNS, CDR2 SASEGT. CDR3 amino acids: CASSARGGNTEAFF. The CDR3 DNA follows: TGTGCCAGCAGTGCCCGGGGGGGGAACACTGAAGCTTTCTTT.

CDR3 loop: CASSAQGEGKLFF. CDR3 DNA: TGTGCCAGCAGTGCACAGGGGGAAGGGAAACTGTTTTTT. The chain carries TRBV6-5 and TRBJ1-4; 8 bases match TRBD1. After removal of 5 bases from V and 11 bases from J, the junction contained 7 bases not matched to a gene. CDR3 length: 13 amino acids. Per germline, CDR1 MNHEY and CDR2 SVGAGI.

This rearrangement joins TRBV18 to TRBJ1-4; a possible D gene is TRBD1 (5 bases). There are 13 residues in the CDR3. V was clipped by 6 bases and J by 8 bases, with 13 bases between them. Germline V gene lookup returns CDR1 KGHSH and CDR2 LQKENI. CDR3 amino acids: CASSPGAWEKLFF. The CDR3 DNA follows: TGTGCCAGCTCTCCCGGGGCCTGGGAAAAACTGTTTTTT.

J is TRBJ1-5 and V is TRBV28; D is perhaps TRBD1 (6 bases). Trimming stripped 5 bases from V and 0 bases from J, with 11 bases between. This CDR3 is built from 15 residues. CDR1 MDHEN and CDR2 SYDVKM come from the germline V gene. DNA for the CDR3: TGTGCCAGCAGTACAGGGTCTAATAGCAATCAGCCCCAGCATTTT. It specifies CASSTGSNSNQPQHF.

The rearrangement links TRBV10-3 to TRBJ2-5; TRBD2 is a possible D gene (5 bases). V lost 6 bases, J lost 4 bases, and 9 bases lay in between. The CDR3 contains 12 residues. Germline CDR1 ENHRY, CDR2 SYGVKD. The CDR3 nucleotides are TGTGCCATCAGCCGGGAAGGAGAGACCCAGTACTTC. It yields the protein CAISREGETQYF.

This clone showed up just once. This sequence joins TRBV6-4 and TRBJ1-6, with 8 bases lining up with TRBD1. V shed 6 bases and J 7 bases; nucleotides not matched to a gene: 5. Germline CDR1 MRHNA, CDR2 SNTAGT. The CDR3 spans 14 residues. CDR3 sequence: CASSETGVNSPLHF. The CDR3 DNA reads TGTGCCAGCAGCGAGACAGGGGTCAATTCACCCCTCCACTTT.

This chain joins TRBV6-5 and TRBJ1-1, with no clear D. Germline CDR1 MNHEY, CDR2 SVGAGI. This CDR3 comprises 13 residues. Trimming took 6 bases from V and 1 from J, leaving 9 bases between them. The CDR3 DNA reads as TGTGCCAGCAGGAAAACCGAGAACACTGAAGCTTTCTTT. The encoded protein is CASRKTENTEAFF.

As for this clone: A much larger clonotype is one base distant, so this may be a read error. This is likely a read error, given that the CDR3 carries no conserved phenylalanine or tryptophan at its end. The chain recombines TRBV19 with TRBJ1-2; the D gene is possibly TRBD1 (5 bases). Germline CDR1 LNHDA, CDR2 SQIVND (reference sequence). The CDR3 spans 14 residues. V lost 5 bases and J lost 4, with 14 bases in between. The CDR3, as DNA: TGTGCCAGTAGTCCGACAGCGGGTCTCTATGGCTACACCCTC. Encoded protein: CASSPTAGLYGYTL.